Listed below are T cell receptor beta chains from one sample, sequenced in a study of blood T cell repertoires in COVID-19. Repertoires were generated with immunoSEQ multiplex PCR, while TCRdb's copy carries only in-frame clones and drops some. This table has over 200,000 clones, more than 65% appearing once. The specimen sequenced was peripheral blood. The receptors derive from a man aged 35-49 years who had recovered from COVID-19. Both conserved end residues are part of each CDR3. Each record gives: V gene, D gene, CDR3 length, J gene, clone size, CDR3 DNA, CDR3 protein. D genes are given only for firm matches. Size tells how often a clone was seen (once, few, many) or the class of an expanded clone, and some rows leave it out.

v_gene: TRBV7-2
d_gene: TRBD1
len: 15
j_gene: TRBJ2-2
abundance: NA
CDR3nt: TGTGCCAGCAGCAGAGGGACAGCGAACACCGGGGAGCTGTTTTTT
CDR3aa: CASSRGTANTGELFF

v_gene: TRBV30
d_gene: NA
len: 14
j_gene: TRBJ2-3
abundance: NA
CDR3nt: TGTGCCTGGAAGGCCCAGGGGAACACAGATACGCAGTATTTT
CDR3aa: CAWKAQGNTDTQYF

v_gene: TRBV7-2
d_gene: NA
len: 12
j_gene: TRBJ1-4
abundance: NA
CDR3nt: TGTGCCAGCAGCCCTATGAATGAAAAACTGTTTTTT
CDR3aa: CASSPMNEKLFF

v_gene: TRBV10-3
d_gene: NA
len: 11
j_gene: TRBJ1-1
abundance: NA
CDR3nt: TGTGCCATAGGGACTGCACGCGAAGCTTTCTTT
CDR3aa: CAIGTAREAFF

v_gene: TRBV5-8
d_gene: NA
len: 9
j_gene: TRBJ2-7
abundance: NA
CDR3nt: TGTGCCAGCAGCTTCCAGGTTGGCTTC
CDR3aa: CASSFQVGF

v_gene: TRBV12-3/TRBV12-4
d_gene: NA
len: 12
j_gene: TRBJ1-6
abundance: NA
CDR3nt: TGTGCCAGCAGTCCCTCAGGTTCACCCCTCCACTTT
CDR3aa: CASSPSGSPLHF

v_gene: TRBV19
d_gene: TRBD1
len: 16
j_gene: TRBJ1-1
abundance: NA
CDR3nt: TGTGCCAGTAGTGTTGGGACAGGGCAAAGGAACACTGAAGCTTTCTTT
CDR3aa: CASSVGTGQRNTEAFF

v_gene: TRBV18
d_gene: NA
len: 14
j_gene: TRBJ2-7
abundance: NA
CDR3nt: TGTGCCAGCTCACCCCTTACCCCCACCGGCGAGCAGTACTTC
CDR3aa: CASSPLTPTGEQYF

v_gene: TRBV11-3
d_gene: TRBD1
len: 15
j_gene: TRBJ2-5
abundance: NA
CDR3nt: TGTGCCAGCAGCTCCCGGGACAGGGGGCGAGAGACCCAGTACTTC
CDR3aa: CASSSRDRGRETQYF

v_gene: TRBV13
d_gene: TRBD1
len: 15
j_gene: TRBJ2-2
abundance: NA
CDR3nt: TGTGCCAGCAGCCTCGACAGGGGGCGTAGCGGGGAGCTGTTTTTT
CDR3aa: CASSLDRGRSGELFF

v_gene: TRBV29-1
d_gene: NA
len: 13
j_gene: TRBJ1-1
abundance: NA
CDR3nt: TGCAGCGTTAAGATACAGGCCGACACTGAAGCTTTCTTT
CDR3aa: CSVKIQADTEAFF

v_gene: TRBV12-5
d_gene: TRBD1
len: 15
j_gene: TRBJ2-3
abundance: NA
CDR3nt: TGTGCTAGTGGTTTCGGACAGGGGGCCGGAGATACGCAGTATTTT
CDR3aa: CASGFGQGAGDTQYF

v_gene: TRBV14
d_gene: TRBD1
len: 15
j_gene: TRBJ1-4
abundance: few
CDR3nt: TGTGCCAGCAGCCAAGATCAGGGGGCCGGTGAAAAACTGTTTTTT
CDR3aa: CASSQDQGAGEKLFF

v_gene: TRBV12-5
d_gene: NA
len: 14
j_gene: TRBJ1-5
abundance: NA
CDR3nt: TGTGCTAGTGGTTTTGAAGGGGACAATCAGCCCCAGCATTTT
CDR3aa: CASGFEGDNQPQHF

v_gene: TRBV27
d_gene: TRBD2
len: 14
j_gene: TRBJ2-1
abundance: NA
CDR3nt: TGTGCCAGCAGGATTTCTACTAGCGTCAATGAGCAGTTCTTC
CDR3aa: CASRISTSVNEQFF

v_gene: TRBV7-2
d_gene: NA
len: 13
j_gene: TRBJ2-5
abundance: NA
CDR3nt: TGTGCCAGCAGCTCGCCTCTGTCGGGGGCCCAGTACTTC
CDR3aa: CASSSPLSGAQYF

v_gene: TRBV6-1
d_gene: TRBD1
len: 16
j_gene: TRBJ1-6
abundance: NA
CDR3nt: TGTGCCAGCAGTGAAGCGGCAGGGGGCTATAATTCACCCCTCCACTTT
CDR3aa: CASSEAAGGYNSPLHF

v_gene: TRBV4-1
d_gene: NA
len: 14
j_gene: TRBJ2-1
abundance: NA
CDR3nt: TGCGCCAGCAGCCAAGATAATCAGGGCGATGAGCAGTTCTTC
CDR3aa: CASSQDNQGDEQFF

v_gene: TRBV4-1
d_gene: NA
len: 14
j_gene: TRBJ1-4
abundance: NA
CDR3nt: TGCGCCAGCAGCCCGAGGCTGGAAGGTGAAAAACTGTTTTTT
CDR3aa: CASSPRLEGEKLFF

v_gene: TRBV27
d_gene: NA
len: 12
j_gene: TRBJ2-1
abundance: NA
CDR3nt: TGTGCCAGCACCGACGAGGGATGGGAGCAGTTCTTC
CDR3aa: CASTDEGWEQFF

v_gene: TRBV4-3
d_gene: NA
len: 15
j_gene: TRBJ1-2
abundance: NA
CDR3nt: TGCGCCAGCAGCCTCACTTTGGACACTAACTATGGCTACACCTTC
CDR3aa: CASSLTLDTNYGYTF

v_gene: TRBV12-3/TRBV12-4
d_gene: NA
len: 13
j_gene: TRBJ2-7
abundance: NA
CDR3nt: TGTGCCAGCAGTTTAACCCGGGATCGCGAGCAGTACTTC
CDR3aa: CASSLTRDREQYF

v_gene: TRBV2
d_gene: NA
len: 19
j_gene: TRBJ1-2
abundance: NA
CDR3nt: TGTGCCAGCAGTGAATCAGACATTGCGACTCCGGTGGGACTCTATGGCTACACCTTC
CDR3aa: CASSESDIATPVGLYGYTF

v_gene: TRBV7-2
d_gene: TRBD2
len: 15
j_gene: TRBJ2-7
abundance: NA
CDR3nt: TGTGCCAGCAGCTTCGAACTAGCGGGGGGCTACGAGCAGTACTTC
CDR3aa: CASSFELAGGYEQYF

v_gene: TRBV7-2
d_gene: TRBD2
len: 13
j_gene: TRBJ2-7
abundance: NA
CDR3nt: TGTGCCAGCAGCTTTACTAGCGCTTACGAGCAGTACTTC
CDR3aa: CASSFTSAYEQYF

v_gene: TRBV25-1
d_gene: TRBD1
len: 15
j_gene: TRBJ2-7
abundance: NA
CDR3nt: TGTGCCAGCAGTGAATCATGGACAGGAACCTACGAGCAGTACTTC
CDR3aa: CASSESWTGTYEQYF